This T cell receptor (beta chain) was recovered during a study of T-cell reconstitution after alpha-beta-depleted transplantation in children. This clonotype was found many times. This CDR3 comprises 15 residues. With 1 base removed from V and 7 bases from J, the gap between germline ends came to 16 bases. CDR1 and CDR2 (germline): KGHDR, SFDVKD. Unique molecular identifiers were built into the TCRbeta library. Each CDR3 protein gets one entry after TCRdb re-called the PCR reads with MiXCR. The sample holds about 190,000 distinct CDR3 sequences, about 6.8% seen once. This specimen was PBMCs from the stem cell graft donor, taken from the stem cell graft. The sequence was obtained from a human donor who donated a stem cell graft to a child with Wiskott-Aldrich syndrome. The rearrangement links TRBV24-1 to TRBJ2-7; D perhaps matches TRBD2 (6 bases). CDR3 bases: TGTGCCACCAGTGATTTAGGGGCAGCCCGGGAGGAGCAGTACTTC. This encodes CATSDLGAAREEQYF.